These 5 T cell receptor beta chains originate from one sample sequenced in a study of human T cells and chemical hapten exposure. From the RACE reads, TCRdb called clonotypes with MiXCR, one entry per CDR3 protein. The repertoire holds under 300,000 distinct CDR3 sequences, with around 7.3% as singletons. Time point of the sample: pre-sensitization, week 0. Treatment specified: therapeutic diphenylcyclopropenone sensitization with weekly scalp DPC. Sequencing was performed on whole blood, taken in connection with sensitization to the hapten diphenylcyclopropenone (DPC). The receptors were sampled from a young man with alopecia areata. Some clones in this sample may be carry-over from other donors' samples.

This clonotype was found many times. CDR3 amino acids: CASSLDERGPSSDTQYF. The CDR3 DNA reads as TGTGCCAGCAGCTTAGACGAGCGGGGGCCTTCCTCAGATACGCAGTATTTT. V usage is TRBV7-6 and J usage is TRBJ2-3; 8 nucleotides agree with TRBD2. Germline trimming cut 1 base from V and 4 bases from J; bases unmatched to any gene: 10. The germline V gene encodes CDR1 SGHVS and CDR2 FNYEAQ. The CDR3 is 17 amino acids. Full variable domain (remainder filled in from reference TRBV7-6 and TRBJ2-3): GAGVSQSPRYKVTKRGQDVALRCDPISGHVSLYWYRQALGQGPEFLTYFNYEAQQDKSGLPNDRFSAERPEGSISTLTIQRTEQRDSAMYRCASSLDERGPSSDTQYFGPGTRLTVL.

This clonotype was counted only a few times. DNA of the CDR3: TGTGCCAGCAGTTTGACAGGGGGCAAGTTTGAAGCTTTCTTT. Its translation: CASSLTGGKFEAFF. The chain is built from TRBV6-2 or TRBV6-3 and TRBJ1-1; 10 positions match TRBD1. V was clipped by 4 bases and J by 7 bases; unmatched bases: 6. The CDR3 extends over 14 amino acids. In germline, CDR1 is MNHEY, CDR2 SVGEGT.

This clonotype appeared a few times. The J gene is TRBJ1-2, the V gene TRBV5-1; D possibly corresponds to TRBD1 (6 bases). This CDR3 has 14 residues. Germline assignment: CDR1 SGHRS and CDR2 YFSETQ. Between the trimmed V and J ends, which lost 4 bases and 7 bases, there was a span of 17 bases. The CDR3 region has the DNA TGCGCCAGCAGCAGCAGGGGAAGTTTTGTTGGCTACACCTTC. Residues: CASSSRGSFVGYTF.

J is TRBJ2-3 and V is TRBV6-2 or TRBV6-3; tentative D call: TRBD2 (5 bases). Trimming took 8 bases from V and 8 from J, leaving 17 bases between them. CDR1 MNHEY and CDR2 SVGEGT come from the germline V gene. The CDR3 runs to 13 residues. CDR3 protein: CASRDLVWGTQYF. CDR3 DNA sequence: TGTGCCAGCCGGGATCTGGTTTGGGGTACGCAGTATTTT.

This clonotype was observed at least ten times. The chain's CDR3 is CASSRDPDRSPLHF. As DNA, the CDR3 is TGTGCCAGCAGCCGGGACCCCGATAGGTCACCCCTCCACTTT. The chain uses TRBV12-3 or TRBV12-4 and TRBJ1-6; D may be TRBD1 (5 bases). Trimming shortened V by 6 bases and J by 10 bases, and 16 bases separated the two germline ends. The CDR3 contains 14 residues.